Each of the 5 T cell receptor beta chains below was sequenced from the same sample in a study of OX40 agonist ivuxolimab in advanced cancers. TCRdb keeps only in-frame clones here, not all; method: immunoSEQ multiplex PCR. The table includes approximately 61,000 clones, 80% detected once. This sample comprised CD4+ or CD8+ T cells sorted from blood, obtained in a trial of the OX40 agonist ivuxolimab. These receptors all come from an adult with an advanced solid tumor such as melanoma, head and neck, liver or kidney cancer.

The gene calls are TRBV7-8 and TRBJ2-4; 9 bases match TRBD1. This CDR3 has 15 amino acids. Looked up from germline, CDR1 is SGHVS and CDR2 is FQNEAQ. V shed 5 bases and J 5 bases; nucleotides not matched to a gene: 7. The chain's CDR3 is CASSGYRGLENIQYF. The CDR3 DNA follows: TGTGCCAGCAGCGGATACAGGGGGCTAGAAAACATTCAGTACTTC. Filled out from reference TRBV7-8 and TRBJ2-4, the complete variable domain reads GAGVSQSPRYKVAKRGQDVALRCDPISGHVSLFWYQQALGQGPEFLTYFQNEAQLDKSGLPSDRFFAERPEGSVSTLKIQRTQQEDSAVYLCASSGYRGLENIQYFGAGTRLSVL.

This clone was counted a few times. J is TRBJ1-4 and V is TRBV7-2; 7 bases match TRBD1. V dropped 2 bases and J dropped 2; count of bases not matched to a gene: 5. CDR3 length equals 16 residues. Looked up from germline, CDR1 is SGHTA and CDR2 is FQGNSA. In DNA, the CDR3 is TGTGCCAGCAGCTTAAGGGGGCCAGTTACTAATGAAAAACTGTTTTTT. Protein sequence: CASSLRGPVTNEKLFF.

This chain links TRBV5-8 with TRBJ2-2; 11 bases are a match to TRBD1. The CDR3 has 15 residues. After removal of 1 base from V and 6 bases from J, the junction contained 2 bases not matched to a gene. Germline V gene sequence: CDR1 SGHTS, CDR2 YDEGEE. CDR3 region: CASSLRTGGPGELFF. CDR3 nucleotides: TGTGCCAGCAGCTTGCGGACAGGGGGCCCCGGGGAGCTGTTTTTT.

The rearrangement links TRBV29-1 to TRBJ1-2; D gene uncertain. V shed 3 bases and J shed 4 bases, with 3 bases lying between them. CDR1 is SQVTM and CDR2 is ANQGSEA in the germline V gene. The CDR3 is made up of 10 amino acids. The CDR3 loop reads CSVESYGYTF. CDR3 in DNA: TGCAGCGTTGAGAGCTATGGCTACACCTTC. Using reference TRBV29-1 and TRBJ1-2 for the parts outside the CDR3, the full variable domain is SAVISQKPSRDICQRGTSLTIQCQVDSQVTMMFWYRQQPGQSLTLIATANQGSEATYESGFVIDKFPISRPNLTFSTLTVSNMSPEDSSIYLCSVESYGYTFGSGTRLTVV.

This clone is a singleton in its sample. V and J are TRBV4-1 and TRBJ2-4, with a possible D match to TRBD1 (6 bases). Trimming took 4 bases from V and 5 from J, leaving 18 bases between them. Germline-derived CDR1 and CDR2 are MGHRA and YSYEKL. CDR3 size: 16 residues. The chain's CDR3 is CASSRDTGQGQNIQYF. The CDR3 DNA sequence: TGCGCCAGCAGCCGCGATACGGGGCAGGGGCAAAACATTCAGTACTTC.